The next 20 T cell receptor beta chains were all read from a single sample in a study of tumor and adjacent non-tumor tissue in lung cancer. RNA was extracted from bulk tissue without any cell sorting. This non-tumor lung sample came from over 3 cm beyond the tumor edge. Three rounds of nested PCR, following a modified ARM-PCR protocol, produced the TCRbeta library. In TCRdb, the multiplex PCR reads were re-called with MiXCR into one record per CDR3 protein. The data contain 60,000 to 65,000 distinct CDR3 sequences, 61% of them singletons. The specimen was distant non-tumor lung tissue. The receptors were sampled from a man in his 70s with non-small cell lung cancer.

Of note for this clonotype: The junction departs from the called germline gene at one end, perhaps through a read error. V and J are TRBV11-3 and TRBJ2-4, with D possibly matching TRBD1 (5 bases). This CDR3 comprises 16 residues. Per the germline V gene, CDR1 is SGHNT and CDR2 is YENEEA. The CDR3 DNA follows: TGTGCCAGCAGCTTGAACAGGAGTAATTCCAGAAACATTCAGTACTTT. Its protein product is CASSLNRSNSRNIQYF.

With regard to this clonotype: This likely comes from a read error, as the CDR3 has no conserved phenylalanine or tryptophan at its end. V is TRBV5-4 and J is TRBJ2-3; the match to TRBD2 covers 10 bases. Trimming at V came to 0 bases and at J to 5 bases, leaving 6 bases not matched to a gene. CDR1 and CDR2 (germline): SGHNT, YYREEE (reference sequence). The CDR3 totals 16 residues. The CDR3 nucleotides read TGTGCCAGCAGCTTGGGAGCGGGAGGGCCAGTAGATACGCAGTATTTA. Residues: CASSLGAGGPVDTQYL.

This clonotype was counted many times. The chain is built from TRBV14 and TRBJ1-4; 8 bases map to TRBD1. Unmatched junction bases numbered 5, after V lost 6 bases and J lost 8 bases. CDR1 is SGHDN and CDR2 is FVKESK in the germline V gene. This CDR3 region has 13 residues. Here the CDR3 reads CASRRTGYEKLFF. The DNA of the CDR3 is TGTGCCAGCAGGCGGACAGGGTACGAAAAACTGTTTTTT.

Points on this clonotype: With a much larger clone just one base away, this may be a read error. The rearrangement joins TRBV12-3 or TRBV12-4 to TRBJ2-3; no clear D. The CDR3 totals 14 residues. The V gene lost 2 bases and the J gene lost 2 bases, with 8 bases spanning the gap. The CDR3 is CASSLLGSTDTQYF. The CDR3 DNA is TGTGCCAGCAGTTTACTAGGGTCCACAGATACGCAGTATTTT.

In the case of this clonotype: This may arise from a read error, as a much more abundant clone is one base away. The chain uses TRBV6-2 or TRBV6-3 and TRBJ2-7; a possible D gene is TRBD1 (6 bases). In germline, CDR1 is MNHEY, CDR2 SVGEGT. V was trimmed by 5 bases and J by 5 bases, leaving 10 bases between them. The CDR3 extends over 12 amino acids. CDR3 sequence reads: CASSGRGHEQYF. The CDR3 nucleotides are TGTGCCAGCAGTGGCAGGGGTCACGAGCAGTACTTC.

This clonotype was counted at least ten times. This chain links TRBV20-1 with TRBJ2-3; perhaps TRBD1 as D (6 bases). Trimming pared 4 bases from V and 6 bases from J, leaving 20 bases between. The germline V gene encodes CDR1 DFQATT and CDR2 SNEGSKA (reference sequence). CDR3 size: 15 residues. CDR3 in DNA: TGCAGTGCTAAGGTTTCAGGGGATAGGGCCGATACGCAGTATTTT. Residues: CSAKVSGDRADTQYF.

With respect to this clonotype: One end of the junction is discordant with germline, which a read error may explain. The chain couples TRBV5-6 to TRBJ2-1; TRBD2 agrees at 10 bases. This CDR3 comprises 15 residues. CDR1 SGHDT and CDR2 YYEEEE come from the germline V gene. CDR3 in DNA: TGTGCCAGCAGTTTCAATAGCGGGGGGTACAGTGAGCAGTTCTTC. Its translation is CASSFNSGGYSEQFF.

Details on this clonotype: Germline and junction disagree at one end, which may indicate a read error. The chain joins TRBV10-3 to TRBJ2-5, with D maybe TRBD2 (6 bases). This CDR3 spans 14 amino acids. CDR1 and CDR2 from the germline V gene are ENHRY and SYGVKD. This CDR3 reads CAITETGTGEIQYF. CDR3 DNA: TGTGCCATCACTGAGACTGGCACGGGGGAGATCCAGTACTTC.

This clonotype was seen a few times. V and J are TRBV20-1 and TRBJ1-5; D uncertain. CDR3 length equals 15 residues. Between the trimmed V and J ends, which lost 0 bases and 4 bases, there was a span of 13 bases. Looked up from germline, CDR1 is DFQATT and CDR2 is SNEGSKA (reference sequence). The CDR3 coding sequence is TGCAGTGCTAGAGATCTAGGACTGCAGAATCAGCCCCAGCATTTT. Amino acids: CSARDLGLQNQPQHF.

In the case of this clonotype: One end of the junction varies from germline; a read error may be responsible. The chain couples TRBV11-2 to TRBJ2-7; D tentatively fits TRBD1 or TRBD2 (5 bases each). The CDR3 covers 14 residues. Germline lookup yields CDR1 SGHAT and CDR2 FQNNGV. The CDR3 is CTSSEGYRNYEQYF. Written as DNA, the CDR3 is TGTACCAGTAGCGAGGGGTACAGAAACTACGAGCAGTACTTC.

Regarding this clonotype: A clone one base away is much larger, so this may be a read error. The genes are TRBV12-3 or TRBV12-4 and TRBJ2-3, with D maybe TRBD2 (6 bases). The CDR3 loop spans 13 amino acids. The V and J ends lost 2 bases and 5 bases respectively, with 8 bases between them. The CDR3 here is CASSLMGGDTQYF. CDR3 DNA: TGTGCCAGCAGTTTAATGGGGGGAGATACGCAGTATTTT.

The rearrangement links TRBV12-3 or TRBV12-4 to TRBJ1-2; D may be TRBD1 (5 bases). The ends were cut back, 10 bases at V and 8 bases at J, with 23 bases in the middle. The CDR3 covers 14 residues. CDR3 DNA sequence: TGTGCCAACAGCGTGAATGGGCAGGGTGGGGGCTACACCTTC. Translating it yields CANSVNGQGGGYTF.

A remark on this clonotype: A much larger clone lies one base from this, so it may be a read error. This rearrangement joins TRBV28 to TRBJ2-1; the match to TRBD2 covers 7 bases. The CDR3 has 16 residues. Germline CDR1 MDHEN, CDR2 SYDVKM. V lost 5 bases to trimming and J lost 0 bases; unmatched junction nucleotides: 7. DNA for the CDR3: TGTGCCAGCAGTCCCTGGACTAGGGTCTCCTACAATGAGCAGTTCTTC. Amino acids: CASSPWTRVSYNEQFF.

Worth noting for this clonotype: At one end the junction does not follow the germline gene, possibly because of a read error. The CDR3 DNA reads TGTGGCAGCAGCTTAGTGTTCCGCGGGAGGGCCCTCGTCAATGAGCAGTTCTTC. Translation: CGSSLVFRGRALVNEQFF. This chain uses TRBV11-2 with TRBJ2-1; 9 nucleotides align to TRBD2. CDR3 length: 18 residues. Germline V gene data show CDR1 as SGHAT and CDR2 as FQNNGV.

In its sample, this clonotype was seen many times. The CDR3 sequence: CSASTSGSVSTGELFF. DNA of the CDR3: TGCAGTGCTAGTACCTCAGGGTCGGTGAGCACCGGGGAGCTGTTTTTT. The chain combines TRBV20-1 with TRBJ2-2; D is perhaps TRBD1 (5 bases). The CDR3 spans 16 residues. V was pared by 3 bases and J by 4 bases, with 18 bases between. The germline V gene encodes CDR1 DFQATT and CDR2 SNEGSKA (reference sequence).

About this clonotype itself: A much bigger clone sits one base away, suggesting this may be a read error. V is TRBV4-1 and J is TRBJ2-1; the match to TRBD1 covers 8 bases. Germline CDR1 MGHRA, CDR2 YSYEKL. Trimming took 5 bases from V and 0 from J; bases not matched to a gene: 6. The CDR3 totals 16 residues. CDR3 nucleotide sequence: TGCGCCAGCAGCTCCCGGACAGGGAGCTCCTACAATGAGCAGTTCTTC. It encodes CASSSRTGSSYNEQFF.

In the case of this clonotype: A much larger clone differs from this one at a single base, so this may be a read error. The genes are TRBV28 and TRBJ2-3; D is possibly TRBD2 (6 bases). This CDR3 is 15 amino acids long. V gave up 1 base and J gave up 7 bases, with 15 bases separating them. CDR1 MDHEN and CDR2 SYDVKM come from the germline V gene. CDR3 in DNA: TGTGCCAGCAGTTTATTCGAGGGGCGGGGAAATACGCAGTATTTT. It specifies CASSLFEGRGNTQYF.

This clonotype was observed a handful of times. A single base separates this from a much larger clone, so it may be a read error. The chain recombines TRBV6-1 with TRBJ1-1; D remains ambiguous. In germline, CDR1 is MNHNS, CDR2 SASEGT. Trimming stripped 5 bases from V and 2 bases from J, with 15 bases between. The CDR3 totals 15 residues. The CDR3 bases are TGTGCCAGCAGTCCTGGTAGACACATAAACACTGAAGCTTTCTTT. Residues: CASSPGRHINTEAFF.

V usage is TRBV6-4 and J usage is TRBJ2-4; D tentatively fits TRBD1 or TRBD2 (6 bases each). V dropped 8 bases and J dropped 5 bases, with 16 bases sitting between them. CDR1 MRHNA and CDR2 SNTAGT come from the germline V gene. CDR3 size: 14 residues. The CDR3 region is CASCSGAGQNIQYF. The CDR3 nucleotides are TGTGCCAGCTGTTCAGGGGCGGGACAAAACATTCAGTACTTC.

A few counts support this clonotype. The chain recombines TRBV20-1 with TRBJ1-2; D is unclear. CDR1 is DFQATT, CDR2 SNEGSKA, per germline (reference sequence). CDR3 length: 15 amino acids. The V end lost 0 bases, the J end lost 4 bases, and 15 bases lay between the germline ends. CDR3 residues: CSARDPLKGPYGYTF. The CDR3 DNA follows: TGCAGTGCTAGAGATCCGCTTAAGGGTCCCTATGGCTACACCTTC.